A selection of T cell receptor beta chains follows, all from one sample in a study of response to subunit inactivated influenza vaccine. TCRdb processed the RT-PCR reads anew with MiXCR; each CDR3 protein has one entry. This table holds hundreds of thousands of distinct CDR3 sequences, approximately 17% found once. This specimen consisted of PBMCs from blood, obtained more than 4 days after vaccination. These receptors were taken from a man between 45 and 60 years old who received an inactivated influenza vaccine. CDR3s include the opening cysteine and the closing phenylalanine or tryptophan. Each record gives: D gene, V gene, J gene, clone size, CDR3 DNA, CDR3 protein. D genes are given only for firm matches. Some rows mark clone size as missing; the rest say once, few, many or name a class of expanded clone.

>TRBD1|TRBV5-1|TRBJ2-5|NA
TGCGCCAGCAGCAGAAGGACAGGGCTGAAGGAGACCCAGTACTTC
CASSRRTGLKETQYF
>NA|TRBV3-1|TRBJ2-1|NA
TGTGCCAGCAGCCAACGGGACTCCGCCAATGAGCAGTTCTTC
CASSQRDSANEQFF
>NA|TRBV6-2/TRBV6-3|TRBJ2-5|few
TGTGCCAGCAGTTACCGCGCAGGTCAAGAGACCCAGTACTTC
CASSYRAGQETQYF
>TRBD2|TRBV20-1|TRBJ2-7|NA
TGCAGTGCCCGCCTGGCTAGCGGGGGAGGTGGTCGGGAGCAGTACTTC
CSARLASGGGGREQYF
>TRBD2|TRBV4-1|TRBJ2-1|NA
TGCGCCAGCAGCCAAGGACTAGCGGGGGGGACCCTTAGGAATGAGCAGTTCTTC
CASSQGLAGGTLRNEQFF
>TRBD2|TRBV6-1|TRBJ2-2|NA
TGTGCCAGCACCAAGACTAGCGGGAGTGCCGGGGAGCTGTTTTTT
CASTKTSGSAGELFF
>TRBD2|TRBV20-1|TRBJ2-1|many
TGCAGTGCTAGAGATTCGGGGTTAGCGGGAGGTTTCAATGAGCAGTTCTTC
CSARDSGLAGGFNEQFF
>NA|TRBV20-1|TRBJ2-4|few
TGCAGTGCTTGGCCAGTAAACATTCAGTACTTC
CSAWPVNIQYF
>NA|TRBV10-2|TRBJ1-6|few
TGCGCCAGCAGTGAGCAGGGCACCTATAATTCACCCCTCCACTTT
CASSEQGTYNSPLHF
>NA|TRBV12-3/TRBV12-4|TRBJ1-2|NA
TGTGCCAGCAGTTTTGAGGACTATGGCTACACCTTC
CASSFEDYGYTF
>NA|TRBV7-8|TRBJ1-6|many
TGTGCCAGCAGCATTTCCGGGACGGGGAATTCACCCCTCCACTTT
CASSISGTGNSPLHF
>TRBD2|TRBV7-2|TRBJ2-7|NA
TGTGCCAGCAGAGGGACTAGCGGGAGGGCCGCCGAGCAGTACTTC
CASRGTSGRAAEQYF
>NA|TRBV5-1|TRBJ2-7|NA
TGCGCCAGCAGCTTGGAAGGGGGAGGGAACGAGCAGTACTTC
CASSLEGGGNEQYF
>TRBD1|TRBV5-1|TRBJ2-3|few
TGCGCCAGCAGCCCGGGGACAGGGCGAGGCGGGGACAGCACAGATACGCAGTATTTT
CASSPGTGRGGDSTDTQYF
>NA|TRBV5-6|TRBJ2-2|few
TGTGCCAGCAGCTTCTTCCAGGCGGCGGGGAACACCGGGGAGCTGTTTTTT
CASSFFQAAGNTGELFF
>TRBD1|TRBV12-3/TRBV12-4|TRBJ1-1|NA
TGTGCCAGCAGCCAGGGACAGGGGGCCGAATGGACTGAAGCTTTCTTT
CASSQGQGAEWTEAFF
>TRBD1|TRBV6-1|TRBJ2-5|many
TGTGCCAGCAGGGGGACAGGGGGCGGAGAGACCCAGTACTTC
CASRGTGGGETQYF
>TRBD2|TRBV20-1|TRBJ2-5|few
TGCAGTGCTAGGGGGACTAGCGGGGTACAAGAGACCCAGTACTTC
CSARGTSGVQETQYF
>NA|TRBV7-2|TRBJ2-1|NA
TGTGCCAGCAGCCGGGACACCGGAATGCAGTTCTTC
CASSRDTGMQFF
>NA|TRBV6-5|TRBJ1-2|few
TGTGCCAGCAGTTACGTAGGAGCTAACTATGGCTACACCTTC
CASSYVGANYGYTF
>NA|TRBV7-2|TRBJ1-5|few
TGTGCCAGCAGCTTAGTTTCGTGGGGCAATCAGCCCCAGCATTTT
CASSLVSWGNQPQHF
>TRBD2|TRBV18|TRBJ2-5|NA
TGTGCCAGCTCAACTAGCGGGAAAGAGACCCAGTACTTC
CASSTSGKETQYF
>TRBD1|TRBV29-1|TRBJ2-1|few
TGCAGCGTTGAAGTAGACAGGGCCTATGAGCAGTTCTTC
CSVEVDRAYEQFF
>TRBD2|TRBV11-2|TRBJ2-5|few
TGTGCCAGCAGCTTAGGCGGTAGCGGGAGAGAGACCCAGTACTTC
CASSLGGSGRETQYF
>NA|TRBV5-6|TRBJ2-3|many
TGTGCCAGCAGCTTGGATCTCATGGTAGGGTCAGATACGCAGTATTTT
CASSLDLMVGSDTQYF
>NA|TRBV2|TRBJ2-1|NA
TGTGCCAGCAGTTTCGACGGTGAGCAGTTCTTC
CASSFDGEQFF
>TRBD2|TRBV20-1|TRBJ2-3|few
TGCAGTGCCCTAGGCGGGGGTCGCACAGATACGCAGTATTTT
CSALGGGRTDTQYF
>TRBD2|TRBV4-1|TRBJ2-3|few
TGCGCCAGCAGCCAAGATAGAGGAAGCGGGGGGGCCGTTGGTAACACAGATACGCAGTATTTT
CASSQDRGSGGAVGNTDTQYF
>TRBD1|TRBV9|TRBJ2-7|NA
TGTGCCAGCAGCGTAGGGGGGACAGTTTCCTACGAGCAGTACTTC
CASSVGGTVSYEQYF
>NA|TRBV4-3|TRBJ2-1|few
TGCGCCAGCAGCCAACTTAGGAGCTCCTACAATGAGCAGTTCTTC
CASSQLRSSYNEQFF
>NA|TRBV28|TRBJ2-4|NA
TGTGCCAGCAGTGAACAGGTTGCAGCCAAAAACATTCAGTACTTC
CASSEQVAAKNIQYF
>NA|TRBV11-2|TRBJ2-7|NA
TGTGCCAGCAGCTTAGATTGGCTTGGCGGCTACGAGCAGTACTTC
CASSLDWLGGYEQYF
>TRBD1|TRBV4-1|TRBJ1-1|NA
TGCGCCAGTAGACAGGGGCCATTGAACACTGAAGCTTTCTTT
CASRQGPLNTEAFF
>NA|TRBV11-3|TRBJ1-1|NA
TGTGCCAGCAGCCAGAAGGGGTTTGTCACTGAAGCTTTCTTT
CASSQKGFVTEAFF
>NA|TRBV5-1|TRBJ2-6|NA
TGCGCCAGCAGCTGGGAAGGTCTCTCTGGGGCCAACGTCCTGACTTTC
CASSWEGLSGANVLTF
>NA|TRBV7-9|TRBJ1-2|NA
TGTGCCAGCAGCTTAGGGCGAGGGCCCAGGTCCGGCTACACCTTC
CASSLGRGPRSGYTF
>NA|TRBV5-1|TRBJ1-2|few
TGCGCCAGCAGCTACGACAGGAACGATGGCTACACCTTC
CASSYDRNDGYTF
>NA|TRBV29-1|TRBJ1-1|NA
TGCAGCGTTGAAGCCTCCCCAGGGTGGGCCACTGAAGCTTTCTTT
CSVEASPGWATEAFF
>NA|TRBV7-8|TRBJ2-3|few
TGTGCCAGCAGGGAGAGATTCACAGATACGCAGTATTTT
CASRERFTDTQYF
>TRBD2|TRBV12-3/TRBV12-4|TRBJ2-5|NA
TGTGCCAGCAGTTTAGGGACTAGCGGGAAGACCCAGTACTTC
CASSLGTSGKTQYF
>TRBD1|TRBV5-6|TRBJ2-5|NA
TGTGCCAGCGATAACAGGGGGCTATCTGAGACCCAGTACTTC
CASDNRGLSETQYF
>TRBD2|TRBV20-1|TRBJ2-7|NA
TGCAGTGCTAGAGCCAGGCTAGCGGGAGCAGGCTACGAGCAGTACTTC
CSARARLAGAGYEQYF
>NA|TRBV12-3/TRBV12-4|TRBJ2-3|many
TGTGCCAGCAACTCAGGAACAGATACGCAGTATTTT
CASNSGTDTQYF
>TRBD1|TRBV9|TRBJ2-6|few
TGTGCCAGCAGCAAACGGACAGGGCTCTCTGGGGCCAACGTCCTGACTTTC
CASSKRTGLSGANVLTF
>NA|TRBV19|TRBJ2-7|NA
TGTGCCAGTAGCGGCCGAGGACAAGGCTACGAGCAGTACTTC
CASSGRGQGYEQYF
>TRBD1|TRBV27|TRBJ2-1|NA
TGTGCCAGCAGCTTCATTGCAGTATCCGGACAGGGGGCGGGTAATGAGCAGTTCTTC
CASSFIAVSGQGAGNEQFF
>NA|TRBV3-1|TRBJ1-1|NA
TGTGCCAGCAGCCAAGATAAGGCGGGTTGGGCTTTCTTT
CASSQDKAGWAFF
>TRBD1|TRBV5-6|TRBJ1-2|NA
TGTGCCAGCAGCTTGCGACCCGGGACAGGAGGGAGTAACTATGGCTACACCTTC
CASSLRPGTGGSNYGYTF
>NA|TRBV12-3/TRBV12-4|TRBJ2-5|NA
TGTGCCAGCACCATTTGGGGGGGGGCGCGGGAGACCCAGTACTTC
CASTIWGGARETQYF
>NA|TRBV18|TRBJ2-4|NA
TGTGCCAGCTCACTTTTGGGACACGACATTCAGTACTTC
CASSLLGHDIQYF
>NA|TRBV20-1|TRBJ2-7|NA
TGCAGTGCTATACTAGCAGCCCACGAGCAGTACTTC
CSAILAAHEQYF
>TRBD2|TRBV20-1|TRBJ2-1|NA
TGCAGTGCTAGAGGCTTCAGCGGGAGGGCCTACAATGAGCAGTTCTTC
CSARGFSGRAYNEQFF
>NA|TRBV21-1|TRBJ2-1|NA
TGTGCCAGCAGCAACGTTCCTAGCGGGGGTTACAATGAGCAGTTCTTC
CASSNVPSGGYNEQFF
>TRBD2|TRBV6-2/TRBV6-3|TRBJ2-7|few
TGTGCCAGCAGTTACAGACTAGCGGCCTACGAGCAGTACTTC
CASSYRLAAYEQYF
>NA|TRBV7-8|TRBJ2-3|few
TGTGCCAGCAGCTTAGGGACAGTTTACACAGATACGCAGTATTTT
CASSLGTVYTDTQYF
>NA|TRBV7-8|TRBJ1-2|NA
TGTGCCAGCAGCTTAGGGTACACTAACTATGGCTACACCTTC
CASSLGYTNYGYTF
>NA|TRBV5-1|TRBJ1-4|NA
TGCGCCAGCTCCCAGGGTGTTAATGAAAAACTGTTTTTT
CASSQGVNEKLFF
>NA|TRBV2|TRBJ2-5|NA
TGTGCCAGCAGTATCGGACTATTAAGCGCGGAGACCCAGTACTTC
CASSIGLLSAETQYF
>TRBD1|TRBV2|TRBJ2-1|NA
TGTGCCAGCGGCCACAGGGGGCACAATGAGCAGTTCTTC
CASGHRGHNEQFF